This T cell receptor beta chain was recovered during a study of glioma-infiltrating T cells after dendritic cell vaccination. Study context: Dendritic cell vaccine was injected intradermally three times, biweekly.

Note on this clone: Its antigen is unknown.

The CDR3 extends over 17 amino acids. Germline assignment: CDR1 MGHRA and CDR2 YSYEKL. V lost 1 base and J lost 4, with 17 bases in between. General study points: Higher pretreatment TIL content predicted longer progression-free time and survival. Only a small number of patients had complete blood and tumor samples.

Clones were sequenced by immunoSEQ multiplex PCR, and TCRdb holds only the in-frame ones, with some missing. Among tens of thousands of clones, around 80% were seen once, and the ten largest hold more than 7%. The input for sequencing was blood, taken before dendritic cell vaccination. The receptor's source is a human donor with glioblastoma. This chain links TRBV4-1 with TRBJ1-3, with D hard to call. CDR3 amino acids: CASSQGPAGRNGNTIYF. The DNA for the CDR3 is TGCGCCAGCAGCCAAGGCCCGGCAGGAAGGAACGGAAACACCATATATTTT.